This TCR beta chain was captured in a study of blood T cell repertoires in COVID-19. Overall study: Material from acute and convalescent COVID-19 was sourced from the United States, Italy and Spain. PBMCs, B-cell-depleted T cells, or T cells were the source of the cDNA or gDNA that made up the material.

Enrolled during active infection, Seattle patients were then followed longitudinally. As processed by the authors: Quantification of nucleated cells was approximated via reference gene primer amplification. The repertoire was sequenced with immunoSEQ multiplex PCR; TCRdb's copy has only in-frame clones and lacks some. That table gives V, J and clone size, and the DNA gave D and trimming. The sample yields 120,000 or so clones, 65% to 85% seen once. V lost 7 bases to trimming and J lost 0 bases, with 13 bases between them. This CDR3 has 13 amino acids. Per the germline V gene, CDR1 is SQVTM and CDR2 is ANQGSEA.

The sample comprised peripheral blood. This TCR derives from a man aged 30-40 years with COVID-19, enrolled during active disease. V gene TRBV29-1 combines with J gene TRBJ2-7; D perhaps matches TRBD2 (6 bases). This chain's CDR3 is CSALGLASYEQYF. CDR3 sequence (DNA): TGCAGCGCCCTGGGACTGGCCTCCTACGAGCAGTACTTC.